These 30 T cell receptor beta chains were all obtained from the same sample, sequenced in a study of cytomegalovirus exposure and HLA in healthy donors (dated by TCRdb to 2016 to 2017). The library came from the immunoSEQ multiplex PCR assay. For the multiplex PCR, a mixture combining 60 forward primers for TCR Vbeta segments and 13 reverse primers for TCR Jbeta segments was used. Drawn from immuneACCESS, this table holds only the in-frame rearrangements with V and J called that TCRdb kept. Clones are partly lost; checked studies trace under half to an unresolved V gene and leave the rest unexplained. Recorded for this sample are some 130,000 clones; 65% to 85% of them occurred a single time. In total, the top ten clones hold approximately 1% of the sample. The sample comprised PBMCs. The receptors here all came from a boy aged 10-17 years in good health and CMV-seronegative.

As DNA, the CDR3 is TGCGCCAGCACCCTCACCCTCAGGGAGGGAACAGCGTCGAACACCGGGGAGCTGTTTTTT. Amino acids: CASTLTLREGTASNTGELFF. The V call is TRBV5-1, the J call TRBJ2-2; 7 bases line up with TRBD2. The germline CDR1 and CDR2 sequences are SGHRS and YFSETQ. This CDR3 has 20 residues. The V and J ends lost 6 bases and 0 bases, in that order; junction bases with no gene match: 20.

This clone was seen a few times. The chain employs TRBV11-2 and TRBJ2-7; a weak D match, TRBD2 (6 bases). The CDR3 is 13 amino acids. Deletions cut 4 bases from V and 6 bases from J, with 13 bases between. Germline CDR1 SGHAT, CDR2 FQNNGV. Here the CDR3 reads CASSSGVWGEQYF. The CDR3 DNA reads as TGTGCCAGCAGCTCGGGGGTCTGGGGCGAGCAGTACTTC.

This chain connects TRBV2 to TRBJ2-5; D is possibly TRBD1 (6 bases). The CDR3 runs 15 residues. Germline loops: CDR1 SNHLY, CDR2 FYNNEI. The V end was cut by 1 base, the J end by 5 bases, with 14 bases between. In DNA, the CDR3 is TGTGCCAGCAGTGAAGAACAGGGAAGAGGGGAGACCCAGTACTTC. Translated: CASSEEQGRGETQYF.

The CDR3 DNA sequence: TGTGCCAGTAGTATTCAATCGACAGGCGCCTACTATGGCTACACCTTC. It yields the protein CASSIQSTGAYYGYTF. The chain has TRBV19 and TRBJ1-2, with D perhaps TRBD1 (6 bases). CDR1 is LNHDA, CDR2 SQIVND, per germline (reference sequence). V gave up 3 bases and J gave up 3 bases, with 17 bases separating them. The CDR3 runs to 16 residues.

V is TRBV30 and J is TRBJ2-1, with 7 bases matching TRBD1. V shed 5 bases and J 0 bases; nucleotides not matched to a gene: 16. Germline values: CDR1 GTSNPN, CDR2 SVGIG (reference sequence). The CDR3 is 18 residues long. The CDR3 is CAWGDSGGLVSSYNEQFF. In DNA, the CDR3 is TGTGCCTGGGGGGACAGCGGCGGCCTAGTGAGCTCCTACAATGAGCAGTTCTTC.

The chain links TRBV10-3 to TRBJ2-7; D is perhaps TRBD1 (6 bases). Trimming left V 2 bases short and J 7 bases short, with 15 bases between. Germline V gives CDR1 ENHRY, CDR2 SYGVKD. This CDR3 has 14 amino acids. The CDR3 bases are TGTGCCATCAGTGAGATTACGGGACACTTAGAGCAGTACTTC. It specifies CAISEITGHLEQYF.

The chain is built from TRBV7-2 and TRBJ2-1; D is ambiguous. This CDR3 contains 16 residues. Germline CDR1 reads SGHTA; CDR2 reads FQGNSA. V was clipped by 1 base and J by 6 bases, with 16 bases between them. The CDR3 nucleotides are TGTGCCAGCAGCTTAGTACTTGTTCTGTCATCCAATGAGCAGTTCTTC. It yields the protein CASSLVLVLSSNEQFF.

The CDR3 coding sequence is TGTGCCAGCTCACCGGCTCAGGTAAACACTGAAGCTTTCTTT. Its translation is CASSPAQVNTEAFF. The gene calls are TRBV18 and TRBJ1-1; D unclear. There are 14 residues in the CDR3. Trimming cost V 3 bases and J 2 bases, with 10 bases left between them. Per the germline V gene, CDR1 is KGHSH and CDR2 is LQKENI.

The chain recombines TRBV5-1 with TRBJ2-1; D possibly corresponds to TRBD1 (6 bases). Germline values: CDR1 SGHRS, CDR2 YFSETQ. With 4 bases removed from V and 2 bases from J, the gap between germline ends came to 10 bases. The CDR3 is made up of 14 amino acids. The CDR3 DNA is TGCGCCAGCAGCCTAGGACAGCCCTACAATGAGCAGTTCTTC. Translation gives CASSLGQPYNEQFF.

The rearrangement uses TRBV11-3 and TRBJ2-2; D call uncertain. The CDR3 is 13 residues long. With 5 bases removed from V and 3 bases from J, the gap between germline ends came to 7 bases. Germline V gene data show CDR1 as SGHNT and CDR2 as YENEEA. For the CDR3, the DNA is TGTGCCAGCAGCCATAGCTACACCGGGGAGCTGTTTTTT. Its protein is CASSHSYTGELFF.

This chain uses TRBV19 with TRBJ2-4, with TRBD1 as a possible D gene (6 bases). This CDR3 has 16 residues. V lost 6 bases and J 4 bases, leaving 19 bases between the germline ends. CDR1 is LNHDA, CDR2 SQIVND, per germline (reference sequence). This CDR3 reads CASSPPGEVAKNIQYF. As DNA, the CDR3 is TGTGCCAGTAGCCCTCCAGGGGAAGTTGCAAAAAACATTCAGTACTTC.

The CDR3 DNA is TGCAGCGTCCGGGAGACGGAAGGCTACACCTTC. Amino acids: CSVRETEGYTF. The chain joins TRBV29-1 to TRBJ1-2; D unresolved. The germline gives CDR1 SQVTM, CDR2 ANQGSEA. The CDR3 loop spans 11 amino acids. Trimming left V 6 bases short and J 8 bases short, with 13 bases between.

This rearrangement joins TRBV4-3 to TRBJ2-2; 13 nucleotides line up with TRBD2. There are 17 residues in the CDR3. CDR1 is LGHNA, CDR2 YSLEER, per germline. V dropped 3 bases and J dropped 4; count of bases not matched to a gene: 5. The CDR3 coding sequence is TGCGCCAGCAGCCAGGGACTAGCGGGACGGTTCACCGGGGAGCTGTTTTTT. This codes for CASSQGLAGRFTGELFF.

The chain carries TRBV4-3 and TRBJ2-7, with TRBD2 matching over 14 bases. This CDR3 is 18 amino acids long. CDR1 is LGHNA, CDR2 YSLEER, per germline. Trimming took 3 bases from V and 1 from J; bases not matched to a gene: 8. CDR3 region: CASSHFPGLAGGSYEQYF. The CDR3 DNA reads as TGCGCCAGCAGCCACTTCCCAGGACTAGCGGGAGGATCCTACGAGCAGTACTTC.

The V gene is TRBV27, the J gene TRBJ2-2; 8 positions match TRBD2. This CDR3 is 16 amino acids long. Germline V gives CDR1 MNHEY, CDR2 SMNVEV (reference sequence). V was pared by 5 bases and J by 3 bases, with 8 bases of the junction left unmatched. The CDR3 nucleotides are TGTGCCAGCAGTCCCCTCGGGGGGGTGGACACCGGGGAGCTGTTTTTT. This codes for CASSPLGGVDTGELFF.

The chain employs TRBV4-2 and TRBJ2-7; D possibly corresponds to TRBD2 (6 bases). The CDR3 totals 16 residues. The ends were cut back, 0 bases at V and 6 bases at J, with 18 bases in the middle. Germline values: CDR1 LGHNA, CDR2 YNFKEQ. CDR3: CASSQDYGSEFGEQYF. The DNA of the CDR3 is TGTGCCAGCAGCCAAGACTACGGGAGCGAATTCGGCGAGCAGTACTTC.

V is TRBV7-8 and J is TRBJ1-5; a possible D gene is TRBD1 (5 bases). This CDR3 region has 15 residues. Germline V gene data show CDR1 as SGHVS and CDR2 as FQNEAQ. V lost 1 base and J lost 2, with 9 bases in between. The DNA of the CDR3 is TGTGCCAGCAGCTTAGGAGGGACTCGCAATCAGCCCCAGCATTTT. Translating gives CASSLGGTRNQPQHF.

The V gene is TRBV2, the J gene TRBJ2-5; the match to TRBD1 covers 11 bases. Germline lookup yields CDR1 SNHLY and CDR2 FYNNEI. V lost 8 bases, J lost 11 bases, and 10 bases stayed unmatched. The CDR3 loop spans 13 amino acids. The CDR3 loop reads CASGGTGGNTQYF. The CDR3 coding sequence is TGTGCCAGCGGGGGGACAGGGGGTAATACGCAGTACTTC. Based on the CDR3 plus reference TRBV2 and TRBJ2-5, the full variable domain is EPEVTQTPSHQVTQMGQEVILRCVPISNHLYFYWYRQILGQKVEFLVSFYNNEISEKSEIFDDQFSVERPDGSNFTLKIRSTKLEDSAMYFCASGGTGGNTQYFGPGTRLLVL.

The chain links TRBV30 to TRBJ1-4, with a possible D match to TRBD1 (5 bases). Germline V gene lookup returns CDR1 GTSNPN and CDR2 SVGIG (reference sequence). V lost 2 bases, J lost 10 bases, and 17 bases lay in between. This CDR3 is built from 14 residues. The CDR3 sequence is CAWSPYRMGGKLFF. The CDR3 DNA sequence: TGTGCCTGGAGTCCCTACCGGATGGGGGGAAAACTGTTTTTT.

The gene calls are TRBV9 and TRBJ2-5, with TRBD1 as a possible D gene (5 bases). V dropped 0 bases and J dropped 4 bases, with 10 bases sitting between them. Germline V gives CDR1 SGDLS, CDR2 YYNGEE. The CDR3 totals 14 residues. The CDR3 region is CASSVDQGGETQYF. As DNA, the CDR3 is TGTGCCAGCAGCGTAGATCAGGGTGGAGAGACCCAGTACTTC.

The rearrangement joins TRBV9 to TRBJ2-7; D gene ambiguous. The CDR3 sequence is 14 residues long. V was trimmed by 0 bases and J by 3 bases, leaving 10 bases between them. Germline CDR1 is SGDLS and CDR2 is YYNGEE. The CDR3: CASSVGPLYYEQYF. The CDR3 region has the DNA TGTGCCAGCAGCGTAGGGCCGCTGTACTACGAGCAGTACTTC. Together with reference TRBV9 and TRBJ2-7, the CDR3 gives the full variable domain: DSGVTQTPKHLITATGQRVTLRCSPRSGDLSVYWYQQSLDQGLQFLIQYYNGEERAKGNILERFSAQQFPDLHSELNLSSLELGDSALYFCASSVGPLYYEQYFGPGTRLTVT.

The V and J genes are TRBV5-1 and TRBJ2-7, with D maybe TRBD1 (6 bases). The CDR3 consists of 15 residues. Deletions cut 0 bases from V and 1 base from J, with 11 bases between. CDR1 and CDR2 from the germline V gene are SGHRS and YFSETQ. The CDR3 bases are TGCGCCAGCAGCTTGGGTGGGGGCTTATCCTACGAGCAGTACTTC. The encoded protein is CASSLGGGLSYEQYF.

Here the CDR3 reads CASSSLTGGFMGNYGYTF. For the CDR3, the DNA is TGTGCCAGCAGTTCGCTGACAGGGGGCTTTATGGGAAACTATGGCTACACCTTC. J is TRBJ1-2 and V is TRBV27; 10 bases match TRBD1. After removal of 4 bases from V and 2 bases from J, the junction contained 13 bases not matched to a gene. Germline V gives CDR1 MNHEY, CDR2 SMNVEV (reference sequence). CDR3 length: 18 amino acids.

The chain uses TRBV4-1 and TRBJ2-7; D uncertain. The CDR3 has 12 amino acids. CDR1 and CDR2 (germline): MGHRA, YSYEKL. The ends were cut back, 8 bases at V and 4 bases at J, with 12 bases in the middle. CDR3 region: CASRSFSYEQYF. CDR3 bases: TGCGCCAGCCGGAGTTTTTCTTACGAGCAGTACTTC.

The gene calls are TRBV7-2 and TRBJ1-5; the match to TRBD1 covers 9 bases. The CDR3 length is 14 residues. Germline assignment: CDR1 SGHTA and CDR2 FQGNSA. V gave up 4 bases and J gave up 6 bases; unmatched junction bases: 4. The CDR3 sequence is CASSSNRGLQPQHF. The CDR3 region has the DNA TGTGCCAGCAGCTCCAACAGGGGGCTTCAGCCCCAGCATTTT.

The chain recombines TRBV19 with TRBJ2-1; D gene uncertain. V dropped 5 bases and J dropped 3 bases, with 11 bases sitting between them. Per germline, CDR1 LNHDA and CDR2 SQIVND (reference sequence). The CDR3 runs to 14 residues. CDR3 amino acids: CASSPDSLYNEQFF. DNA of the CDR3: TGTGCCAGTAGTCCCGACTCTCTCTACAATGAGCAGTTCTTC.

The rearrangement links TRBV6-6 to TRBJ1-4, with TRBD1 identical over 9 bases. The V gene end was trimmed by 6 bases and the J gene end by 6 bases; junction bases not matched to a gene: 5. Germline CDR1 MNHNY, CDR2 SVGAGI (reference sequence). The CDR3 spans 14 residues. The CDR3, as DNA: TGTGCCAGCAGAGACAGGGGGGCTCATGAAAAACTGTTTTTT. It codes for CASRDRGAHEKLFF.

This clone has a single count. The chain couples TRBV6-1 to TRBJ1-2; 9 bases line up with TRBD1. Germline V CDR1 and CDR2: MNHNS, SASEGT. The CDR3 totals 14 residues. J gave up 3 bases and V 4 bases, and 3 bases lay outside the gene matches. The CDR3 DNA reads as TGTGCCAGCAGTGTGACAGGGGGAGACTATGGCTACACCTTC. Translation: CASSVTGGDYGYTF.

This chain connects TRBV7-9 to TRBJ2-3; TRBD2 matches 7 bases. The germline CDR1 and CDR2 sequences are SEHNR and FQNEAQ (reference sequence). The CDR3 runs 19 residues. V lost 2 bases, J lost 4 bases, and 18 bases stayed unmatched. DNA for the CDR3: TGTGCCAGCAGCTTACCAAGATCGGGGGGTGGATATACCGCAGATACGCAGTATTTT. This encodes CASSLPRSGGGYTADTQYF.

This clone was seen only once. This chain's CDR3 is CASSLGTGLGTEAFF. CDR3 in DNA: TGTGCCAGCAGCTTAGGGACAGGGCTGGGCACTGAAGCTTTCTTT. The V and J genes are TRBV7-8 and TRBJ1-1; 8 positions agree with TRBD1. The junction had 5 bases not matched to a gene; V was cut back by 1 base and J by 4 bases. Germline V gives CDR1 SGHVS, CDR2 FQNEAQ. CDR3 length: 15 residues.